This T cell receptor (beta chain) was recovered during a study of T cells in Graves' hyperthyroidism and ophthalmopathy. Hyperthyroidism had been newly diagnosed in patients aged 18 to 65, and its duration was under 2 months. Clinical symptoms, serum thyroxine and TRAb, thyroid ultrasound and orbital computed tomography were used for the diagnoses. RNA transcripts were the template for amplifying TCR beta CDR3 regions. Researchers ran a first-round RT-PCR on the TCR CDR3 using the HTBI primer set. TCRdb independently ran MiXCR on the multiplex PCR reads; one entry per CDR3 protein. The repertoire holds some 760,000 distinct CDR3 sequences, with about 15% as singletons. Trimming pared 5 bases from V and 10 bases from J, leaving 17 bases between. Germline V gives CDR1 MNHNS, CDR2 SASEGT. CDR3 length: 13 residues.

Material for sequencing was blood. The chain recombines TRBV6-1 with TRBJ1-1; tentatively, D is TRBD1 (6 bases). This TCR came from a young woman with Graves' hyperthyroidism. CDR3 amino acids: CASSYELGGVAFF. The CDR3 DNA reads TGTGCCAGCAGTTATGAGTTGGGGGGCGTAGCTTTCTTT.